This is a list of T cell receptor beta chains from one sample in a study of graft-versus-host responses after intestinal transplantation. Method: immunoSEQ multiplex PCR; TCRdb's copy keeps in-frame clones and lacks some. The table shows about 100,000 clones, with roughly 87% occurring only once. Their cognate antigens are unknown. The source was unstimulated CD4+ T cells sorted from spleen or lymph node cells, collected before transplant. The origin of the receptors is a human donor who was the organ donor for an intestinal transplant. Each CDR3 is given with its conserved first and last residue. A D gene is named only where the DNA matches it firmly. Clone size is given for some rows only: seen once, a few or many times, or a class if the clone is expanded.

D gene: TRBD2
J gene: TRBJ2-3
V gene: TRBV6-5
clone size: -
CDR3 DNA: TGTGCCAGTGAGCCGACTAGCGGGGGAGATACGCAGTATTTT
CDR3 protein: CASEPTSGGDTQYF

D gene: -
J gene: TRBJ2-3
V gene: TRBV18
clone size: -
CDR3 DNA: TGTGCCAGCTCACCGATGAGTTCCACAGATACGCAGTATTTT
CDR3 protein: CASSPMSSTDTQYF

D gene: -
J gene: TRBJ2-7
V gene: TRBV11-3
clone size: -
CDR3 DNA: TGTGCCAGCAGCCCTATACACTCTACGGAGGAGAGATACGAGCAGTACTTC
CDR3 protein: CASSPIHSTEERYEQYF

D gene: -
J gene: TRBJ2-2
V gene: TRBV7-6
clone size: -
CDR3 DNA: TGTGCCAGCAGCGAAACCCTCCCGGCTCCCGACACGGGGGAGCTGTTTTTT
CDR3 protein: CASSETLPAPDTGELFF

D gene: -
J gene: TRBJ2-7
V gene: TRBV21-1
clone size: -
CDR3 DNA: TGTGCCAGCAGACGGTCCAAGTGGGACAGGGGCTCCTACGAGCAGTACTTC
CDR3 protein: CASRRSKWDRGSYEQYF

D gene: -
J gene: TRBJ1-5
V gene: TRBV20-1
clone size: -
CDR3 DNA: TGCAGTGCCCCCCGCTCAGCGGCCCAGCATTTT
CDR3 protein: CSAPRSAAQHF

D gene: -
J gene: TRBJ2-7
V gene: TRBV5-1
clone size: -
CDR3 DNA: TGCGCCAGCAGCTTGGGACAGAACTACGAGCAGTACTTC
CDR3 protein: CASSLGQNYEQYF

D gene: TRBD1
J gene: TRBJ1-4
V gene: TRBV27
clone size: -
CDR3 DNA: TGTGCCAGCAGTTCGGGGACAGCAACTAATGAAAAACTGTTTTTT
CDR3 protein: CASSSGTATNEKLFF

D gene: TRBD1
J gene: TRBJ2-2
V gene: TRBV7-9
clone size: -
CDR3 DNA: TGTGCCAGCAGCTTAGGACAGGGGAACACCGGGGAGCTGTTTTTT
CDR3 protein: CASSLGQGNTGELFF

D gene: -
J gene: TRBJ1-2
V gene: TRBV2
clone size: -
CDR3 DNA: TGTGCCAGCAGTGTCGGGGGATTTTATGGCTACACCTTC
CDR3 protein: CASSVGGFYGYTF

D gene: TRBD1
J gene: TRBJ1-5
V gene: TRBV28
clone size: -
CDR3 DNA: TGTGCCAGCAGTTCGGGACAGGGGTTTAATCAGCCCCAGCATTTT
CDR3 protein: CASSSGQGFNQPQHF

D gene: -
J gene: TRBJ1-3
V gene: TRBV28
clone size: few
CDR3 DNA: TGTGCCAGCGGCTCCTCTGGAAACACCATATATTTT
CDR3 protein: CASGSSGNTIYF

D gene: -
J gene: TRBJ1-6
V gene: TRBV2
clone size: -
CDR3 DNA: TGTGCCAGCACTGTGGACGGGGGCAACAATTCACCCCTCCACTTT
CDR3 protein: CASTVDGGNNSPLHF